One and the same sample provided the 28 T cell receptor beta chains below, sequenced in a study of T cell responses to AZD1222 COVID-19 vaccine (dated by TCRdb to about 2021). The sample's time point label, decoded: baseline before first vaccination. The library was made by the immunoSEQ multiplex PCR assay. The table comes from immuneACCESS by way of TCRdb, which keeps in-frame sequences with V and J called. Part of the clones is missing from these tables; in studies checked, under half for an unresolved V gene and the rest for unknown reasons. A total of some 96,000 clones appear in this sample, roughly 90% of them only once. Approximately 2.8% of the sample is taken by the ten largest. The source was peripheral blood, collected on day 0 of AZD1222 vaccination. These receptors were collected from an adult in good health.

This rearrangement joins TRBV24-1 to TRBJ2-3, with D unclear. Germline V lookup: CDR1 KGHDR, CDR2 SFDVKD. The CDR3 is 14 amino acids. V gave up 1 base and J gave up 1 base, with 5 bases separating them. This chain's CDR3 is CATSDFPGTDTQYF. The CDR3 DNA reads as TGTGCCACCAGTGATTTCCCCGGCACAGATACGCAGTATTTT.

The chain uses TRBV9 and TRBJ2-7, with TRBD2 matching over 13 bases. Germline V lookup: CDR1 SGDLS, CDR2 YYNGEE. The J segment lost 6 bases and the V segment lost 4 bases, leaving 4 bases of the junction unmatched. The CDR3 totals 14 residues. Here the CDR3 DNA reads TGTGCCAGCAGCCAGTGGACTAGCGGGAGCGAGCAGTACTTC. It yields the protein CASSQWTSGSEQYF.

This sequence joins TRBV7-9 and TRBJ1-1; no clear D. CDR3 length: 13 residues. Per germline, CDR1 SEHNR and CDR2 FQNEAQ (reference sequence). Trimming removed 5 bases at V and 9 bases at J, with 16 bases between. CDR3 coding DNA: TGTGCCAGCAGCCCAGGTCTAGTTCGGAAAGCTTTCTTT. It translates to CASSPGLVRKAFF.

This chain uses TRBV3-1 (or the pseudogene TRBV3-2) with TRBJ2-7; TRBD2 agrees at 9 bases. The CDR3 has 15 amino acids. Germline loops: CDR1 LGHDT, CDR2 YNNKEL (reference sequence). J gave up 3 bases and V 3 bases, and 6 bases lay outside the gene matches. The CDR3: CASSQSTSGGYEQYF. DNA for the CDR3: TGTGCCAGCAGCCAGTCGACTAGCGGAGGCTACGAGCAGTACTTC.

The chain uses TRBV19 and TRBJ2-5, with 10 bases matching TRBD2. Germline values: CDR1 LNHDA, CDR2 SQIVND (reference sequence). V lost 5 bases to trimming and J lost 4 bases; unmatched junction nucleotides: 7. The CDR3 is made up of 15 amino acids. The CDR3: CASSSLAGGGETQYF. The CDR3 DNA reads TGTGCCAGTAGTTCGTTAGCGGGAGGAGGAGAGACCCAGTACTTC.

The CDR3 loop is CASRPASGAENQPQHF. CDR3 in DNA: TGTGCCAGCAGACCTGCTTCAGGGGCTGAGAATCAGCCCCAGCATTTT. This sequence joins TRBV6-6 and TRBJ1-5; tentatively, D is TRBD1 (6 bases). The CDR3 is 16 residues long. The V end was cut by 6 bases, the J end by 4 bases, with 19 bases between. Germline V gene sequence: CDR1 MNHNY, CDR2 SVGAGI (reference sequence).

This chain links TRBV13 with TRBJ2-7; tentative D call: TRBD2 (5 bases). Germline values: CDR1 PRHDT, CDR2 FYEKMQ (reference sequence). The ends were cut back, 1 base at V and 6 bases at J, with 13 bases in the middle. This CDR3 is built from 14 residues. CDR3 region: CASSLEMRVGEQYF. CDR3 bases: TGTGCCAGCAGCTTAGAGATGCGGGTCGGCGAGCAGTACTTC.

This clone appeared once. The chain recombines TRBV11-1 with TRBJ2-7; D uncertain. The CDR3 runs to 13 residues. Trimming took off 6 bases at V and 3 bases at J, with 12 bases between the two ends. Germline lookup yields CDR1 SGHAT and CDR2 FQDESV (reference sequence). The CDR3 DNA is TGTGCCAGCAGACTTAATAGGAACTACGAGCAGTACTTC. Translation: CASRLNRNYEQYF.

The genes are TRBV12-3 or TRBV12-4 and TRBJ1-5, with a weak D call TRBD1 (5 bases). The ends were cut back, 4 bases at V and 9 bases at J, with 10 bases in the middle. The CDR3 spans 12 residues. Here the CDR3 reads CASSWGGWPQHF. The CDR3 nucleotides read TGTGCCAGCAGTTGGGGGGGGTGGCCCCAGCATTTT.

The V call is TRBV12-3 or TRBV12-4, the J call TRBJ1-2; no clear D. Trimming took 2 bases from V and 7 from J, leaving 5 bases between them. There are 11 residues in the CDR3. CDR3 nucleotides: TGTGCCAGCAGTTTATTGGGTGGCTACACCTTC. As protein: CASSLLGGYTF.

This CDR3 reads CASKAENYGYTF. As DNA, the CDR3 is TGTGCCAGCAAAGCAGAGAACTATGGCTACACCTTC. V is TRBV7-2 and J is TRBJ1-2, with D hard to call. Germline values: CDR1 SGHTA, CDR2 FQGNSA. Trimming took off 7 bases at V and 2 bases at J, with 8 bases between the two ends. The CDR3 runs to 12 residues.

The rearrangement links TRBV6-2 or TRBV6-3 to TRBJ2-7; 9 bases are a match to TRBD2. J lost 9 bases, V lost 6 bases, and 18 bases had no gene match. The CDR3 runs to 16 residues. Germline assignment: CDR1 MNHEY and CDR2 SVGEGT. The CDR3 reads CASSELSSGTVMGQYF. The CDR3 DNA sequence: TGTGCCAGCAGCGAACTTTCTAGCGGGACAGTCATGGGGCAGTACTTC.

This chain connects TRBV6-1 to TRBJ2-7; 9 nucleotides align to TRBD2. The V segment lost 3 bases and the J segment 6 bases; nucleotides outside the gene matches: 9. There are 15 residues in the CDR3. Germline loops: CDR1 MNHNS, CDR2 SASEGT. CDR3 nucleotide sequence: TGTGCCAGCAGTGAGGAGGTAGCGGGAGTTCGCGAGCAGTACTTC. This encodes CASSEEVAGVREQYF.

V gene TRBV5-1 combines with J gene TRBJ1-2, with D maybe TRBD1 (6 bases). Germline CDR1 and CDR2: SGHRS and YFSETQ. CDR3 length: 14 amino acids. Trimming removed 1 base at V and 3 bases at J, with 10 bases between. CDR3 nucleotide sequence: TGCGCCAGCAGCTTGACAACAGGGTACTATGGCTACACCTTC. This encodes CASSLTTGYYGYTF.

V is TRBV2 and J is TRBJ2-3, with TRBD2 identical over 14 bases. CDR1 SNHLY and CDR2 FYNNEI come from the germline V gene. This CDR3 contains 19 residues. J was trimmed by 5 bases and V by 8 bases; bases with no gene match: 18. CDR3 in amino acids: CASSIQGGGLAGGLDTQYF. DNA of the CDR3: TGTGCCAGCTCAATTCAAGGGGGTGGACTAGCGGGAGGACTAGATACGCAGTATTTT. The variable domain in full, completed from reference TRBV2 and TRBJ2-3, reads EPEVTQTPSHQVTQMGQEVILRCVPISNHLYFYWYRQILGQKVEFLVSFYNNEISEKSEIFDDQFSVERPDGSNFTLKIRSTKLEDSAMYFCASSIQGGGLAGGLDTQYFGPGTRLTVL.

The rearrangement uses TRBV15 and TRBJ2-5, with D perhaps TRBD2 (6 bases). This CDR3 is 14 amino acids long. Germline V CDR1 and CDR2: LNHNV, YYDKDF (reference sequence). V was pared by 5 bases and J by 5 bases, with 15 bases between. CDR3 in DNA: TGTGCCACCAGCCCCTTTTCCGGGGGTGAGACCCAGTACTTC. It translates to CATSPFSGGETQYF.

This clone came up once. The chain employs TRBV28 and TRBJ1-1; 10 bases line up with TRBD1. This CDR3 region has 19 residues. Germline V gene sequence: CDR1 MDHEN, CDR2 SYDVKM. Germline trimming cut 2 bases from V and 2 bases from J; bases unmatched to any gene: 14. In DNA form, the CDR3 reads TGTGCCAGCAGTTTACCCATACCCTTCGACAGGGGGCGAAACACTGAAGCTTTCTTT. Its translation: CASSLPIPFDRGRNTEAFF. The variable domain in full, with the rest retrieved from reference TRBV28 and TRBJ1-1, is DVKVTQSSRYLVKRTGEKVFLECVQDMDHENMFWYRQDPGLGLRLIYFSYDVKMKEKGDIPEGYSVSREKKERFSLILESASTNQTSMYLCASSLPIPFDRGRNTEAFFGQGTRLTVV.

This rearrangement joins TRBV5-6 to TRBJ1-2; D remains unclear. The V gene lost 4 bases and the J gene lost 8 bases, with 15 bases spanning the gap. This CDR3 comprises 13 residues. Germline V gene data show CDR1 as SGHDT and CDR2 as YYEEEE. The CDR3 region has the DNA TGTGCCAGCAGCGAGCCCCCAGAAGGGGGCTACACCTTC. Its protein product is CASSEPPEGGYTF.

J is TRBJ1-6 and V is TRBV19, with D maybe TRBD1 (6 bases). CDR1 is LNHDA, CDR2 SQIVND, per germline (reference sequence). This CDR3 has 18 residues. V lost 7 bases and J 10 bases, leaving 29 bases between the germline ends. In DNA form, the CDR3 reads TGTGCCAGTACTCCGAGAACCGGGGGCCTCGGCTTCAAGTCACCCCTCCACTTT. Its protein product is CASTPRTGGLGFKSPLHF.

The CDR3 is CASSLPSAFSYNEQFF. Here the CDR3 DNA reads TGCGCCAGCAGCCTCCCTAGCGCCTTCTCCTACAATGAGCAGTTCTTC. The V and J genes are TRBV5-1 and TRBJ2-1, with D perhaps matching TRBD2 (6 bases). The ends were cut back, 4 bases at V and 0 bases at J, with 14 bases in the middle. Per germline, CDR1 SGHRS and CDR2 YFSETQ. CDR3 length equals 16 residues.

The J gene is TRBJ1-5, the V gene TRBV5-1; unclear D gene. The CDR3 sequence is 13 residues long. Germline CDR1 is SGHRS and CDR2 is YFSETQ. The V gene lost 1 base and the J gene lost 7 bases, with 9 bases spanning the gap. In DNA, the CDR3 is TGCGCCAGCAGCTTGTGGGGTGCCCAGCCCCAGCATTTT. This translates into CASSLWGAQPQHF.

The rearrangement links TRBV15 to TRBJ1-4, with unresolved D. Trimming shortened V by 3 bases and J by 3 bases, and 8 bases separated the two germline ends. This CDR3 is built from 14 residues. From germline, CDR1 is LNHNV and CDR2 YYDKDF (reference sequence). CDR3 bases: TGTGCCACCAGCAGCGGGGAGGCTAATGAAAAACTGTTTTTT. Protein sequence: CATSSGEANEKLFF.

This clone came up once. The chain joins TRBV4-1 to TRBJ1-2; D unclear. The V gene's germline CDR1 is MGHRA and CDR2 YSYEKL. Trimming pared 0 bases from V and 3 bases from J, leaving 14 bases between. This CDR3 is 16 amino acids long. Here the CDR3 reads CASSQDGSVRDYGYTF. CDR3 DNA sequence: TGCGCCAGCAGCCAAGATGGCTCCGTTAGGGACTATGGCTACACCTTC.

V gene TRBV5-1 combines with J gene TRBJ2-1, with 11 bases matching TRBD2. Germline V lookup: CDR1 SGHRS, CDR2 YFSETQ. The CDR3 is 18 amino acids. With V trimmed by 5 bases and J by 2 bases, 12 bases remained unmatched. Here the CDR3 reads CASSPGYLSGRAYNEQFF. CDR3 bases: TGCGCCAGCAGTCCAGGTTATCTTAGCGGGAGGGCCTACAATGAGCAGTTCTTC.

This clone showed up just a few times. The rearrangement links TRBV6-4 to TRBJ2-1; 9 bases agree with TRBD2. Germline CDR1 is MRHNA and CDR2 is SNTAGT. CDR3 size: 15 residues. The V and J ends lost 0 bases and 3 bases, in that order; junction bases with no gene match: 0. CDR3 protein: CASSDSTSGYNEQFF. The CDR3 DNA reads TGTGCCAGCAGTGACTCGACTAGCGGCTACAATGAGCAGTTCTTC.

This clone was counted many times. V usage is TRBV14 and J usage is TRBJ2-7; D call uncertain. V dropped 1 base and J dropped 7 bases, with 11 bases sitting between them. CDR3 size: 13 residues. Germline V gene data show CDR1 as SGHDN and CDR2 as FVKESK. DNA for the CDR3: TGTGCCAGCAGCCAAGTACGTATGGGGGAGCAGTACTTC. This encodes CASSQVRMGEQYF.

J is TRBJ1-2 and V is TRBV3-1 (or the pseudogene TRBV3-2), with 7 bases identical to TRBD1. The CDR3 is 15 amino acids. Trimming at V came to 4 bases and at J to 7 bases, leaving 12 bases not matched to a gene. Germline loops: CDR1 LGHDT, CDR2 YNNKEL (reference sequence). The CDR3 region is CASSPIGGSLIGYTF. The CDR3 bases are TGTGCCAGCAGCCCAATAGGGGGCTCCCTAATTGGCTACACCTTC.

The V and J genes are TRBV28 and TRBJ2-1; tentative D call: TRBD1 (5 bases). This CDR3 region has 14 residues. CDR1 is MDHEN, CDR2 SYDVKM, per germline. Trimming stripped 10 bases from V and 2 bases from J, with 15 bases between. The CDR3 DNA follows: TGTGCCACCATAGGGGCGCCGGCCTACAATGAGCAGTTCTTC. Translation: CATIGAPAYNEQFF.